Shown below are 23 T cell receptor beta chains from a single sample sequenced in a study of T cell repertoires in cytomegalovirus infection. TCRdb fed the reads into MiXCR, producing one record per CDR3 protein. This table holds 740,000 or so distinct CDR3 sequences, 35% found once. Sequenced sample: PBMCs. Receptor source: a human donor in good health (CMV status not recorded). Some clones in this sample may be carry-over from other donors' samples.

The chain has TRBV5-6 and TRBJ2-3, with D possibly TRBD1 on 5 matching bases. The V gene lost 0 bases and the J gene lost 1 base, with 9 bases spanning the gap. Germline CDR1 reads SGHDT; CDR2 reads YYEEEE. The CDR3 spans 15 residues. Here the CDR3 reads CASSLVGPGTDTQYF. DNA of the CDR3: TGTGCCAGCAGCTTGGTGGGGCCGGGCACAGATACGCAGTATTTT. The full variable domain, completed using reference TRBV5-6 and TRBJ2-3, is DAGVTQSPTHLIKTRGQQVTLRCSPKSGHDTVSWYQQALGQGPQFIFQYYEEEERQRGNFPDRFSGHQFPNYSSELNVNALLLGDSALYLCASSLVGPGTDTQYFGPGTRLTVL.

This clonotype was recorded a few times. The chain is built from TRBV11-1 and TRBJ2-3; TRBD1 agrees at 7 bases. From germline, CDR1 is SGHAT and CDR2 FQDESV (reference sequence). This CDR3 is built from 15 residues. Trimming took 5 bases from V and 2 from J; bases not matched to a gene: 7. CDR3 nucleotides: TGTGCCAGCAGCAAACGACAGGGTATCACAGATACGCAGTATTTT. Protein product: CASSKRQGITDTQYF. Drawing the rest from reference TRBV11-1 and TRBJ2-3, the complete variable domain is EAEVAQSPRYKITEKSQAVAFWCDPISGHATLYWYRQILGQGPELLVQFQDESVVDDSQLPKDRFSAERLKGVDSTLKIQPAELGDSAMYLCASSKRQGITDTQYFGPGTRLTVL.

The chain uses TRBV9 and TRBJ2-5; TRBD2 agrees at 13 bases. The V gene end was trimmed by 4 bases and the J gene end by 6 bases; junction bases not matched to a gene: 12. The CDR3 extends over 17 amino acids. Germline V gene lookup returns CDR1 SGDLS and CDR2 YYNGEE. CDR3 nucleotide sequence: TGTGCCAGCAGCCATCGGACTAGCGGGAGACCTTTGAAGACCCAGTACTTC. Translating it yields CASSHRTSGRPLKTQYF.

This clonotype was observed a single time. The rearrangement joins TRBV4-1 to TRBJ2-5; D is possibly TRBD1 (6 bases). Looked up from germline, CDR1 is MGHRA and CDR2 is YSYEKL. V was trimmed by 0 bases and J by 5 bases, leaving 13 bases between them. The CDR3 spans 15 residues. As DNA, the CDR3 is TGCGCCAGCAGCCAAGAGACCAGGGGTTCTGAGACCCAGTACTTC. Translation gives CASSQETRGSETQYF.

The chain has TRBV12-3 or TRBV12-4 and TRBJ1-2, with 10 bases matching TRBD1. The V and J ends lost 1 base and 9 bases, in that order; junction bases with no gene match: 5. This CDR3 spans 14 amino acids. In nucleotides, the CDR3 is TGTGCCAGCAGTTTAGGGGACAGGGGAAGTAGCTACACCTTC. It codes for CASSLGDRGSSYTF.

This clonotype has only a few counts. V is TRBV6-1 and J is TRBJ2-1; D possibly corresponds to TRBD2 (6 bases). Germline assignment: CDR1 MNHNS and CDR2 SASEGT. The CDR3 is 15 residues long. The V end was cut by 0 bases, the J end by 8 bases, with 14 bases between. The CDR3 region has the DNA TGTGCCAGCAGTGAAGCGCCCACTAGCTGGCATGAGCAGTTCTTC. Translation gives CASSEAPTSWHEQFF.

This clonotype was seen ten or more times. This chain connects TRBV7-2 to TRBJ2-7, with a weak D call TRBD2 (5 bases). The ends were cut back, 0 bases at V and 5 bases at J, with 8 bases in the middle. The CDR3 spans 13 residues. Germline V CDR1 and CDR2: SGHTA, FQGNSA. The chain's CDR3 is CASSLAVGDEQYF. The CDR3 coding sequence is TGTGCCAGCAGCTTAGCGGTGGGAGACGAGCAGTACTTC.

This clonotype came up many times. The J gene is TRBJ1-6, the V gene TRBV7-2, with unresolved D. With 3 bases removed from V and 12 bases from J, the gap between germline ends came to 12 bases. CDR1 and CDR2 (germline): SGHTA, FQGNSA. The CDR3 is 13 residues long. DNA for the CDR3: TGTGCCAGCAGCTTTAAAGACTCCGGACCCCTCCACTTT. Protein: CASSFKDSGPLHF.

This clonotype was seen just once. V usage is TRBV12-3 or TRBV12-4 and J usage is TRBJ1-5; the D is unclear. This CDR3 is built from 12 residues. Trimming cost V 2 bases and J 10 bases, with 9 bases left between them. CDR3 sequence (DNA): TGTGCCAGCAGTTTACTCGGTCATCCCCAGCATTTT. Residues: CASSLLGHPQHF.

In this sample, this clonotype turned up a few times. J is TRBJ2-2 and V is TRBV19; D ambiguous. Trimming left V 6 bases short and J 4 bases short, with 15 bases between. CDR1 is LNHDA and CDR2 is SQIVND in the germline V gene (reference sequence). CDR3 size: 15 residues. The CDR3 reads CASSPLPLSTGELFF. The DNA of the CDR3 is TGTGCCAGTAGCCCACTACCACTGAGCACCGGGGAGCTGTTTTTT. Together with reference TRBV19 and TRBJ2-2, the CDR3 gives the full variable domain: DGGITQSPKYLFRKEGQNVTLSCEQNLNHDAMYWYRQDPGQGLRLIYYSQIVNDFQKGDIAEGYSVSREKKESFPLTVTSAQKNPTAFYLCASSPLPLSTGELFFGEGSRLTVL.

The rearrangement links TRBV18 to TRBJ2-7; 9 nucleotides agree with TRBD1. This CDR3 comprises 15 residues. J lost 4 bases, V lost 6 bases, and 10 bases had no gene match. CDR1 is KGHSH and CDR2 is LQKENI in the germline V gene. CDR3 amino acids: CASSRSGTGRYEQYF. The DNA for the CDR3 is TGTGCCAGCTCCCGGTCCGGGACAGGGAGGTACGAGCAGTACTTC.

On this clonotype itself: Given the absence of the conserved phenylalanine or tryptophan at the CDR3 end, a read error is likely. The V call is TRBV28, the J call TRBJ2-7; 7 bases fit TRBD2. The ends lost 3 bases at V and 2 bases at J; junction bases unmatched: 16. In germline, CDR1 is MDHEN, CDR2 SYDVKM. This CDR3 spans 18 amino acids. For the CDR3, the DNA is TGTGCCAGCAGTTTTAGGACTTATGGACTAGGCCTTACCTACGAGCAGTACTTA. This gives the protein CASSFRTYGLGLTYEQYL.

This clonotype has more than one count but fewer than ten. J is TRBJ2-7 and V is TRBV12-3 or TRBV12-4; D is uncertain. This CDR3 is 12 amino acids long. The V gene lost 6 bases and the J gene lost 3 bases, with 9 bases spanning the gap. CDR3 sequence: CASSQSGYEQYF. The CDR3 DNA follows: TGTGCCAGCAGCCAGAGTGGCTACGAGCAGTACTTC.

J is TRBJ2-1 and V is TRBV6-5; tentatively, D is TRBD2 (5 bases). CDR3 length: 15 amino acids. Looked up from germline, CDR1 is MNHEY and CDR2 is SVGAGI. V lost 7 bases to trimming and J lost 4 bases, with 17 bases between them. In DNA, the CDR3 is TGTGCCAGCACCAAAAGAGGGTTGGGGTACAATGAGCAGTTCTTC. Protein product: CASTKRGLGYNEQFF.

The rearrangement links TRBV28 to TRBJ2-7, with a tentative D call TRBD2 (7 bases). CDR1 MDHEN and CDR2 SYDVKM come from the germline V gene. This CDR3 has 14 residues. Trimming shortened V by 4 bases and J by 2 bases, and 12 bases separated the two germline ends. The CDR3 is CASSWGGLTYEQYF. The DNA of the CDR3 is TGTGCCAGCAGTTGGGGGGGCCTGACCTACGAGCAGTACTTC.

This chain links TRBV28 with TRBJ1-2; possible D gene TRBD1, 6 bases. Germline CDR1 reads MDHEN; CDR2 reads SYDVKM. The CDR3 is 15 residues long. V was cut by 7 bases and J by 5 bases, with 20 bases left in between. CDR3 DNA: TGTGCCAGCAAGGTGGAAATGGGGGCTCGTTATGGCTACACCTTC. Protein sequence: CASKVEMGARYGYTF.

This clonotype was seen a few times. V usage is TRBV11-1 and J usage is TRBJ2-1; TRBD2 agrees at 7 bases. The ends lost 3 bases at V and 2 bases at J; junction bases unmatched: 7. The germline gives CDR1 SGHAT, CDR2 FQDESV (reference sequence). The CDR3 length is 16 residues. CDR3 amino acids: CASSLASGRAYNEQFF. CDR3 DNA: TGTGCCAGCAGCTTGGCTAGCGGTCGGGCCTACAATGAGCAGTTCTTC.

This clonotype was detected a few times. V is TRBV7-3 and J is TRBJ1-2, with a tentative D call TRBD1 (5 bases). V gave up 1 base and J gave up 2 bases, with 11 bases separating them. Germline assignment: CDR1 SGHTA and CDR2 FQGTGA. This CDR3 has 15 residues. The CDR3, as DNA: TGTGCCAGCAGCTTAATAGGCGGGGACAACTATGGCTACACCTTC. The encoded protein is CASSLIGGDNYGYTF.

This sequence joins TRBV27 and TRBJ2-1; TRBD2 is a possible D gene (5 bases). The germline V gene has CDR1 MNHEY and CDR2 SMNVEV (reference sequence). Trimming pared 9 bases from V and 2 bases from J, leaving 14 bases between. This CDR3 contains 14 residues. CDR3 in amino acids: CASTSGATYNEQFF. The CDR3 nucleotides read TGTGCCAGTACGAGCGGAGCCACCTACAATGAGCAGTTCTTC.

This clonotype was recorded at least ten times. This chain links TRBV3-1 with TRBJ1-1; D is unresolved. Germline values: CDR1 LGHDT, CDR2 YNNKEL (reference sequence). This CDR3 region has 15 residues. The V end lost 0 bases, the J end lost 0 bases, and 8 bases lay between the germline ends. The CDR3 region is CASSQDRGMNTEAFF. The CDR3 DNA reads as TGTGCCAGCAGCCAAGATCGTGGGATGAACACTGAAGCTTTCTTT.

This chain joins TRBV7-8 and TRBJ2-7; TRBD2 matches at 7 bases. The V gene end was trimmed by 0 bases and the J gene end by 2 bases; junction bases not matched to a gene: 19. The germline gives CDR1 SGHVS, CDR2 FQNEAQ. The CDR3 totals 20 residues. CDR3: CASSLALSSGIKLPTYEQYF. The DNA for the CDR3 is TGTGCCAGCAGCTTAGCTCTCTCTAGCGGCATTAAACTACCCACCTACGAGCAGTACTTC.

This clonotype has a handful of counts. This chain uses TRBV19 with TRBJ2-2; 14 bases match TRBD2. CDR1 is LNHDA, CDR2 SQIVND, per germline (reference sequence). Trimming removed 6 bases from V and 2 bases from J; junction bases left unmatched: 5. This CDR3 region has 17 residues. This CDR3 is CASRAGTSGRNTGELFF. The CDR3 DNA sequence: TGTGCCAGTAGGGCCGGGACTAGCGGGAGAAACACCGGGGAGCTGTTTTTT.

This clonotype was counted between two and nine times. This chain connects TRBV24-1 to TRBJ1-2, with TRBD1 matching over 7 bases. The junction had 13 bases not matched to a gene; V was cut back by 3 bases and J by 4 bases. Germline assignment: CDR1 KGHDR and CDR2 SFDVKD. This CDR3 is built from 17 residues. CDR3 sequence reads: CATSDPIRDSRSYGYTF. CDR3 DNA: TGTGCCACCAGTGATCCGATAAGGGACAGTCGAAGCTATGGCTACACCTTC.